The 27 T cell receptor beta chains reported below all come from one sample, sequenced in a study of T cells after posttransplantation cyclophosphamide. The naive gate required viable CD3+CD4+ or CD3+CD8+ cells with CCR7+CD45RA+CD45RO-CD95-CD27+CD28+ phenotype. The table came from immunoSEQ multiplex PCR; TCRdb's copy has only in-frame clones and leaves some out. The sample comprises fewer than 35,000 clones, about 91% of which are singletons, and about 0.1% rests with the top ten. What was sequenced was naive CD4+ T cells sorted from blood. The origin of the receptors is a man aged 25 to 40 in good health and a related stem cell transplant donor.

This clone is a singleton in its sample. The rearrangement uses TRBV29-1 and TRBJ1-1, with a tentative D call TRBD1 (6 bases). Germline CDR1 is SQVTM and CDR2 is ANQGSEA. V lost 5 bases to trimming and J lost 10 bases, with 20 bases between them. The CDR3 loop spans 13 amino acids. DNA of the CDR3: TGCAGCGTTCCGGGACACTTGGTCTACGGAGCTTTCTTT. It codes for CSVPGHLVYGAFF.

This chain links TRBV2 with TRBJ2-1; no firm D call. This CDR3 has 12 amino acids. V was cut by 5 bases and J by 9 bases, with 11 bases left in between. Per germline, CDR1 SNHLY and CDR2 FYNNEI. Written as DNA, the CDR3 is TGTGCCAGCAGTCTTCAGATGTCTGAGCAGTTCTTC. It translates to CASSLQMSEQFF.

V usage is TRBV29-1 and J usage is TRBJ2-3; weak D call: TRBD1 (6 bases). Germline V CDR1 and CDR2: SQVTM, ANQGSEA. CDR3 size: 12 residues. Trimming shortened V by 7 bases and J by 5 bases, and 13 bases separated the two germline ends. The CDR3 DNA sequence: TGCAGCGAAGCCTTAGGGGGAGATACGCAGTATTTT. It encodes CSEALGGDTQYF.

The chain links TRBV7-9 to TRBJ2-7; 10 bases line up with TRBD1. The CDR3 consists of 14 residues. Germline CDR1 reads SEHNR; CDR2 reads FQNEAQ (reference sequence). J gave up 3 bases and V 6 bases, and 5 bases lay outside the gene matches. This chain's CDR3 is CASSPGTGDYEQYF. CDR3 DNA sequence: TGTGCCAGCAGTCCCGGGACAGGGGACTACGAGCAGTACTTC. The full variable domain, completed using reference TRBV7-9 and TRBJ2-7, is DTGVSQNPRHKITKRGQNVTFRCDPISEHNRLYWYRQTLGQGPEFLTYFQNEAQLEKSRLLSDRFSAERPKGSFSTLEIQRTEQGDSAMYLCASSPGTGDYEQYFGPGTRLTVT.

CDR3 sequence reads: CASSAPRTGENNQPQHF. The CDR3 DNA reads TGTGCCAGCAGCGCCCCTCGGACAGGAGAAAACAATCAGCCCCAGCATTTT. The chain uses TRBV9 and TRBJ1-5; 7 nucleotides match TRBD1. The V segment lost 3 bases and the J segment 3 bases; nucleotides outside the gene matches: 12. The germline V gene has CDR1 SGDLS and CDR2 YYNGEE. The CDR3 spans 17 residues.

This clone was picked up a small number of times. CDR3 sequence: CASSVGQGPYGYTF. CDR3 bases: TGTGCCAGCAGCGTCGGACAGGGGCCCTATGGCTACACCTTC. The rearrangement links TRBV9 to TRBJ1-2, with 9 positions matching TRBD1. The CDR3 contains 14 residues. Unmatched junction bases numbered 3, after V lost 2 bases and J lost 4 bases. The germline V gene encodes CDR1 SGDLS and CDR2 YYNGEE.

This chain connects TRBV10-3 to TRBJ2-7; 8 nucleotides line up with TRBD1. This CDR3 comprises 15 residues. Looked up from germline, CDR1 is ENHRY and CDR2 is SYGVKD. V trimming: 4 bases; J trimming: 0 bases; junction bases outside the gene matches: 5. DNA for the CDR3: TGTGCCATCAGTGGAGGACAGGGTCACTCCTACGAGCAGTACTTC. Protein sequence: CAISGGQGHSYEQYF.

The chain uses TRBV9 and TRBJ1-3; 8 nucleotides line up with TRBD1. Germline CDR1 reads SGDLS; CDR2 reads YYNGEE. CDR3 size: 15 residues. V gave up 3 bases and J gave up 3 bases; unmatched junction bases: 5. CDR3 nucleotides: TGTGCCAGCAGCGCGCCCAGGGGGCTTGGAAACACCATATATTTT. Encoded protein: CASSAPRGLGNTIYF.

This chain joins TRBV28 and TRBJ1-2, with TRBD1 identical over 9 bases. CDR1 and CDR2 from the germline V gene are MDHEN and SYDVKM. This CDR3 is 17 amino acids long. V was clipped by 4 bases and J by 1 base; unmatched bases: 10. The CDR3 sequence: CASSSLQGASVNYGYTF. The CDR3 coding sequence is TGTGCCAGCAGTTCCCTACAGGGGGCGTCAGTTAACTATGGCTACACCTTC.

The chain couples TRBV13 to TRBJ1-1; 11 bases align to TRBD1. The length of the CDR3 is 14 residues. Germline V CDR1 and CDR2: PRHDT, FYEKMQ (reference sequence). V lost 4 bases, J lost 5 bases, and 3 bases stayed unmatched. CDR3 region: CASSSRDRGTEAFF. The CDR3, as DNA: TGTGCCAGCAGCTCACGGGACAGGGGGACTGAAGCTTTCTTT.

CDR3 coding DNA: TGTGCCAGCAGTTATTCCGGGACAGGGGCCCTTTGGGGCTACACCTTC. Amino acids: CASSYSGTGALWGYTF. The chain uses TRBV6-5 and TRBJ1-2, with 10 positions matching TRBD1. The germline V gene encodes CDR1 MNHEY and CDR2 SVGAGI. The CDR3 length is 16 residues. J was trimmed by 8 bases and V by 3 bases; bases with no gene match: 12.

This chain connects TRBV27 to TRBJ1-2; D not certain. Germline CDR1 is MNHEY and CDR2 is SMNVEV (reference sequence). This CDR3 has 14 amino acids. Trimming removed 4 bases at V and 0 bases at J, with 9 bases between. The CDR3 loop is CASSSAATNYGYTF. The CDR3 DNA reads TGTGCCAGCAGTTCGGCGGCAACTAACTATGGCTACACCTTC.

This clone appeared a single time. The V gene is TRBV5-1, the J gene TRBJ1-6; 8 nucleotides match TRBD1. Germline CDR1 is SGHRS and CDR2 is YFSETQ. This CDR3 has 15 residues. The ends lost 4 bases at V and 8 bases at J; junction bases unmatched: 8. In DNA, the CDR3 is TGCGCCAGCAGCCAGACAGGGGAGGGACATTCACCCCTCCACTTT. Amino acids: CASSQTGEGHSPLHF.

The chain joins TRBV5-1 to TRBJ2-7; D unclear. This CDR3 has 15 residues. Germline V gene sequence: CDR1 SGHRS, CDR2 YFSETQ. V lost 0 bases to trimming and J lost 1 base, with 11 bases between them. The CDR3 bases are TGCGCCAGCAGCTTGGGGGTACAGAATTCCTACGAGCAGTACTTC. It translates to CASSLGVQNSYEQYF.

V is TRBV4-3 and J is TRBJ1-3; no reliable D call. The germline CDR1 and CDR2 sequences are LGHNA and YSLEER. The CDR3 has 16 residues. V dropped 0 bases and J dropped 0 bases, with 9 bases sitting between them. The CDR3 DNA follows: TGCGCCAGCAGCCAAGATCACGACTTCTCTGGAAACACCATATATTTT. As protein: CASSQDHDFSGNTIYF.

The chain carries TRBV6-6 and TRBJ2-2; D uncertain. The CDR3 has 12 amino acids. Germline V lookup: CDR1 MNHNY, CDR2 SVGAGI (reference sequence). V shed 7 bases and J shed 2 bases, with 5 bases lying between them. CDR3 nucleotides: TGTGCCAGCACCTTAAACACCGGGGAGCTGTTTTTT. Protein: CASTLNTGELFF.

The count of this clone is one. In nucleotides, the CDR3 is TGTGCCAGCAGCCCCGGGACAGGGTATATCGAGCAGTACTTC. It encodes CASSPGTGYIEQYF. The rearrangement joins TRBV7-6 to TRBJ2-7, with TRBD1 matching 9 bases. Trimming at V came to 5 bases and at J to 6 bases, leaving 8 bases not matched to a gene. CDR1 is SGHVS, CDR2 FNYEAQ, per germline. The CDR3 runs to 14 residues. The full variable domain, completed using reference TRBV7-6 and TRBJ2-7, is GAGVSQSPRYKVTKRGQDVALRCDPISGHVSLYWYRQALGQGPEFLTYFNYEAQQDKSGLPNDRFSAERPEGSISTLTIQRTEQRDSAMYRCASSPGTGYIEQYFGPGTRLTVT.

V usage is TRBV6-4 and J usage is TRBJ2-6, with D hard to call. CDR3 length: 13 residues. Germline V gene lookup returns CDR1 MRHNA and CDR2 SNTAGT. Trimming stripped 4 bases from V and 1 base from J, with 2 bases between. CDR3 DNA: TGTGCCAGCAGTGCGTCTGGGGCCAACGTCCTGACTTTC. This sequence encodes CASSASGANVLTF.

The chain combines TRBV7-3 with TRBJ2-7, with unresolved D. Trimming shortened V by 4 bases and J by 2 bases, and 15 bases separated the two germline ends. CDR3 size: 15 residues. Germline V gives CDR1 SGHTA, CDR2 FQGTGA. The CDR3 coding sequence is TGTGCCAGCAGCTCCGGAGTAAAATCCCCCTACGAGCAGTACTTC. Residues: CASSSGVKSPYEQYF. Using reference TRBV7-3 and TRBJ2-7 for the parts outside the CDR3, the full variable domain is GAGVSQTPSNKVTEKGKYVELRCDPISGHTALYWYRQSLGQGPEFLIYFQGTGAADDSGLPNDRFFAVRPEGSVSTLKIQRTERGDSAVYLCASSSGVKSPYEQYFGPGTRLTVT.

The CDR3 coding sequence is TGTGCCAGCAGCCTTAGGGGGGGGACAGATACGCAGTATTTT. As protein: CASSLRGGTDTQYF. V and J are TRBV6-5 and TRBJ2-3; perhaps TRBD2 as D (7 bases). Trimming removed 6 bases at V and 3 bases at J, with 13 bases between. The germline CDR1 and CDR2 sequences are MNHEY and SVGAGI. The CDR3 spans 14 residues.

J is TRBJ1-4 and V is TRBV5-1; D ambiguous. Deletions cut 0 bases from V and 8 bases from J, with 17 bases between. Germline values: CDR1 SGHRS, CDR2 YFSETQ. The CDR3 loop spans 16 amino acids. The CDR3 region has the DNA TGCGCCAGCAGCTTGGTATCCCCCGGGGAGCGGGAAAAACTGTTTTTT. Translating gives CASSLVSPGEREKLFF.

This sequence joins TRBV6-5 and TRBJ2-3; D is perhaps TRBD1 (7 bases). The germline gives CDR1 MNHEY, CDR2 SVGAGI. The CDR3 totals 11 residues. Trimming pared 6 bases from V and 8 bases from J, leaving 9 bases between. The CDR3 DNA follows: TGTGCCAGCAGCCAGGGGGGTACGCAGTATTTT. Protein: CASSQGGTQYF.

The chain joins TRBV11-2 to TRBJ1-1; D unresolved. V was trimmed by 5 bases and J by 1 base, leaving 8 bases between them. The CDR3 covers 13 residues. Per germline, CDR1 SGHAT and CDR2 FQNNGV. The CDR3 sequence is CASSTYRNTEAFF. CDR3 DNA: TGTGCCAGCAGCACCTACAGGAACACTGAAGCTTTCTTT. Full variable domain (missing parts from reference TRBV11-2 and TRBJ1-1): EAGVAQSPRYKIIEKRQSVAFWCNPISGHATLYWYQQILGQGPKLLIQFQNNGVVDDSQLPKDRFSAERLKGVDSTLKIQPAKLEDSAVYLCASSTYRNTEAFFGQGTRLTVV.

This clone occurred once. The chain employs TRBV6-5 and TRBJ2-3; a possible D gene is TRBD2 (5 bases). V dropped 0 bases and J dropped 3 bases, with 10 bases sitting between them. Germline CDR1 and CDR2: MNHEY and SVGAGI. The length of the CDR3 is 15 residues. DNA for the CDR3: TGTGCCAGCAGTTACTCGATGGCGGGTACAGATACGCAGTATTTT. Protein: CASSYSMAGTDTQYF.

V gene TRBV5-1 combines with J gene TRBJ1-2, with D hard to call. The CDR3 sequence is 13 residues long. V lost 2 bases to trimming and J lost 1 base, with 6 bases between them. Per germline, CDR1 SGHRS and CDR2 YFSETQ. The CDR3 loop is CASSLADNYGYTF. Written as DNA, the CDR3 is TGCGCCAGCAGCTTAGCTGATAACTATGGCTACACCTTC.

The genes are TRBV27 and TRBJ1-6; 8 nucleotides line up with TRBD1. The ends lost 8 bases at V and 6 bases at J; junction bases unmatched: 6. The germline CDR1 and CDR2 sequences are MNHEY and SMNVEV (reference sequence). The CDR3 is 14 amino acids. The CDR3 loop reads CASRGTGGNSPLHF. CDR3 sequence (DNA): TGTGCCAGCCGGGGAACAGGGGGTAATTCACCCCTCCACTTT.

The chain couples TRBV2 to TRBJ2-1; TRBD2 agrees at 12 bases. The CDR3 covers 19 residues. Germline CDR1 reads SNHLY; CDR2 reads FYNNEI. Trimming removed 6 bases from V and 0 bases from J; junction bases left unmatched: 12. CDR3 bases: TGTGCCAGCAGGACTCTTACTAGCGGGGGGCGTAGCTCCTACAATGAGCAGTTCTTC. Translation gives CASRTLTSGGRSSYNEQFF. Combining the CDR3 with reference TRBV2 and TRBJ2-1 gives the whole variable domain EPEVTQTPSHQVTQMGQEVILRCVPISNHLYFYWYRQILGQKVEFLVSFYNNEISEKSEIFDDQFSVERPDGSNFTLKIRSTKLEDSAMYFCASRTLTSGGRSSYNEQFFGPGTRLTVL.